The clone carrying this T cell receptor beta chain was found many times. At one of its ends the junction is not consistent with the germline gene, which may arise from a read error. TCRdb reprocessed the multiplex PCR reads via MiXCR and lists one record per CDR3 protein. The table lists 30,000 to 40,000 distinct CDR3 sequences, 36% of them singletons. The sample comes from a study of breast tumors, draining lymph nodes, adjacent tissues. The CDR3 is 15 amino acids. Germline V CDR1 and CDR2: DFQATT, SNEGSKA (reference sequence). Sequenced material: breast tumor tissue. The rearrangement links TRBV20-1 to TRBJ2-5; 11 nucleotides match TRBD2. The source is a female donor with breast cancer. Some clones in this sample may be carry-over from other donors' samples. The CDR3 nucleotides are TGCAGCGCTACCGGACTAGCGGGCAGAGAAGACACCCAGTACTTC. It codes for CSATGLAGREDTQYF.